The present T cell receptor beta chain was sequenced within a study of T-cell memory formation after mild COVID-19. Turning to the study itself: Clusters of TCRs were largely donor specific.

Findings and caveats of the study: Day 15 to 85 contractors were CD4/CD8 balanced; later expanders leaned CD4+.

TCRdb fed the 5' RACE reads into MiXCR, producing one record per CDR3 protein. Here the sample spans 450,000 to 700,000 distinct CDR3 sequences, more than 15% being singletons. In its sample, this clonotype was seen a few times. Its cognate antigen is unknown. Input material: PBMCs or a T cell subset sorted from them (not recorded which). This TCR was sampled from an adult woman who had mild COVID-19 (a few samples of this study predate the infection). Cell type and time point are not known.

The CDR3 coding sequence is TGTGCCAGCAGTTTGGATAGCGGGAGAGACGAGCAGTACTTC. It codes for CASSLDSGRDEQYF. The V and J genes are TRBV6-6 and TRBJ2-7; 9 positions agree with TRBD2. V shed 4 bases and J 5 bases; nucleotides not matched to a gene: 6. Germline V gene lookup returns CDR1 MNHNY and CDR2 SVGAGI (reference sequence). The CDR3 sequence is 14 residues long.